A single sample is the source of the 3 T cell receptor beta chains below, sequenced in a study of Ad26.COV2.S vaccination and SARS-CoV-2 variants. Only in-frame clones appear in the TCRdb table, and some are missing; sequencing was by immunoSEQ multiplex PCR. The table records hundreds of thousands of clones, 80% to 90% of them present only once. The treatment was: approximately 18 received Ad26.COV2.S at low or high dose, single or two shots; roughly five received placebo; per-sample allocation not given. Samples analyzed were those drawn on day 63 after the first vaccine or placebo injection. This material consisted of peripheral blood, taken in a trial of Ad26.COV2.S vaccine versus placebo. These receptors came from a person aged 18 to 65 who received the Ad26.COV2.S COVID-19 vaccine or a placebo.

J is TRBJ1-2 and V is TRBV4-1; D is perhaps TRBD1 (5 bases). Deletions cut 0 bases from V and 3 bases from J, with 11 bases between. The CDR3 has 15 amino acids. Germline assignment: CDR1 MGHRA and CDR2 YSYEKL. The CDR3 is CASSQDETGDYGYTF. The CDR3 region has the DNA TGCGCCAGCAGCCAAGATGAAACGGGGGACTATGGCTACACCTTC.

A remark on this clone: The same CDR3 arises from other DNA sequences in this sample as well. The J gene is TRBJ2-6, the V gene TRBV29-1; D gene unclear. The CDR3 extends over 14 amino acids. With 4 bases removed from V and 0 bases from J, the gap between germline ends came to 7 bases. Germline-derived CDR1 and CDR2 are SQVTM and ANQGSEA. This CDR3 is CSVVGGSGANVLTF. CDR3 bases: TGCAGCGTTGTCGGTGGCTCTGGGGCCAACGTCCTGACTTTC.

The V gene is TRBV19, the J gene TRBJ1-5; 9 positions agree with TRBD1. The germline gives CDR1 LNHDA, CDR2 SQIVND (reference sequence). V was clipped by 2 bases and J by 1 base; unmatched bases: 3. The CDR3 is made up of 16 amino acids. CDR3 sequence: CASSITGGRSNQPQHF. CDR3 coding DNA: TGTGCCAGTAGTATAACAGGGGGCAGGAGCAATCAGCCCCAGCATTTT.